This T cell receptor (beta chain) was identified in a study of identical twins listed by TCRdb under 2016. In the study overall: TCR alpha and beta repertoires from monozygotic twins, unrelated adults of various ages and cord blood were deep-sequenced to test whether fetal clonotypes persist. Replicate twin experiments were performed at different times using different library preparation protocols to rule out contamination. Results and caveats for the whole study, not just this receptor: Compared with coincidental sharing between unrelated individuals, out-of-frame TCR alpha sequences shared between twins showed an excess of sequences with low generation probability. A weaker excess of twin sharing was found in beta out-of-frame sequences because the signal-to-noise ratio was lowered by fewer shared sequences. In monozygotic twins, recombination models systematically underestimated out-of-frame TCR alpha sharing, but the models matched the sharing seen between unrelated individuals. Abundant cord blood beta clonotypes had fewer insertions, young adult naive repertoires showed a similar but weaker trend, and memory repertoires showed no such trend. Because the same donors could not be followed over many years, the conclusions depended on cross-sectional statistical analysis. Zero-insertion analyses could be partly confounded by invariant T cells such as MAIT and iNKT, though diverse VJ usage argued against such confounding for most clonotypes.

All donors were healthy Caucasians. The twin cohort consisted of three pairs of female monozygotic twins, all aged about 18 to 30 years. Peripheral blood mononuclear cells were the source from which RNA for the TCR libraries was isolated. The CDR3 measures 14 amino acids from cysteine to phenylalanine. Only CDR3 DNA is held: 42 bases, read in frame from base 1. The germline V gene encodes CDR1 SQVTM and CDR2 ANQGSEA. Trimmed from V: 7 bases; trimmed from J: 2 bases; junction bases lacking a gene match: 5. Receptor amplification or capture employed 5' RACE. The sequencer listed for this sample is Illumina HiSeq 2000. Template switching introduced a universal primer binding site; the final cDNA contained a unique molecular identifier, enabling accurate counting of TCR cDNA molecules. Specific primers in the conserved constant-segment region were used to synthesize first-strand cDNA for TCR alpha and beta chains. To control for contamination, every cDNA library was double barcoded, receiving both a SMART-Mk sample barcode and Illumina barcodes. Two successive PCR steps introduced TruSeq adapter sequences along with Illumina sample barcodes. Sequencing of the TCR alpha and beta cDNA libraries was done on the Illumina HiSeq platform using custom primers. The authors' pipeline ran thus. MiGEC processed the raw reads to extract unique molecular identifiers, while MiXCR was used to determine the CDR3 positions. For each individual, recombination models were inferred using an EM algorithm with the repgenHMM and IGoR tools. Shared clonotype analysis was performed with the tcR package in R, normalizing sharing by the product of cloneset sizes. To study raw recombination free of thymic and clonal selection effects, out-of-frame nonproductive sequences were analyzed. TCRdb trimmed public reads at Q25 via fastp, called clones via MiXCR and kept in-frame beta chains. When rows share a CDR3 protein, they turn into one entry using the most common DNA and genes. These V and J calls rely on TCRdb rather than the paper's analysis. Counted in this sample were about 890,000 distinct CDR3 sequences; roughly 12% of them appeared once. Jointly, the top ten make up around 1.5% of the sample.

This clonotype was detected only a few times. Its antigen is not yet known. Base qualities are not provided; no much larger clone lies one nucleotide away. The data also belong to a second study, concerning yellow fever vaccine responses in identical twins. From that second study: The authors reported that the T cell response to vaccination in identical twins appeared partly convergent and partly personalized. Focusing on identical twins, the study followed the T cell clones that responded to the vaccine, and did so with precision.

Rearrangement joined TRBV29-1 to TRBJ2-5, and TRBD1 aligns with 12 junction nucleotides. The sample was PBMCs. The source is a woman under 30 in good health. The CDR3 is CSGGTGGFQETQYF. The DNA sequence is given as TGCAGCGGAGGGACAGGGGGCTTTCAAGAGACCCAGTACTTC.